The sequence of this TCR beta chain was determined in a study of blood T cell repertoires in COVID-19. Overall study: Italy, Spain and the United States were the sources of the convalescent and acute COVID-19 samples.

As originally analysed: Estimation of nucleated cell counts relied on the amplification of reference gene primers. The table came from immunoSEQ multiplex PCR; TCRdb's copy has only in-frame clones and leaves some out. V and J calls and clone size are as listed in that table; D and trimming were resolved from the DNA. The sample records approximately 210,000 clones, around 94% being singletons. V dropped 6 bases and J dropped 5 bases, with 11 bases sitting between them. Germline V gene data show CDR1 as MNHEY and CDR2 as SVGAGI. The CDR3 totals 13 residues. The source is a man aged 25 to 40 with COVID-19, enrolled during active disease. The chain joins TRBV6-5 to TRBJ2-4, with no clear D. The sequenced sample consisted of peripheral blood. The CDR3: CASRSSDENIQYF. In nucleotides, the CDR3 is TGTGCCAGCAGGAGCAGCGATGAAAACATTCAGTACTTC.